This T cell receptor beta chain was found in a study of tumor-infiltrating lymphocytes in primary liver carcinoma. Study-level points and caveats: All five tumor regions shared only about 7.5-24% of top clones.

With a constant-region primer, TCR beta cDNA was made from around 530 ng of total RNA. The TCR beta library was amplified through three nested multiplex PCR rounds in a modified ARM-PCR procedure. PCR rounds one and two used TRBV1-TRBV30 forward primers with a C-beta reverse primer for around 10 cycles each. One entry per CDR3 protein results from TCRdb running MiXCR on the multiplex PCR reads. The table includes roughly 100,000 distinct CDR3 sequences, 55% to 75% detected once. Germline V CDR1 and CDR2: MDHEN, SYDVKM. The CDR3 has 18 amino acids. It was from roughly 20-30 mg of unsorted bulk tissue that RNA and DNA were co-extracted. Each tumor had five separate regions sampled. For this clonotype: Its specificity is not known. Its ends do not fully match the called genes, so a read error is possible.

The rearrangement uses TRBV28 and TRBJ2-1; 11 nucleotides line up with TRBD2. The sequence came from a woman aged 55-70 years with primary liver carcinoma and hepatitis B virus infection. The sequenced sample was liver tumor tissue from sampling region 5. The subset is: tumor region T5, tumor centre. CDR3: CDSRPTTGLAANYNEQFF. CDR3 bases: TGTGACAGCAGGCCAACTACGGGACTAGCGGCTAACTACAATGAGCAGTTCTTC. Based on the CDR3 plus reference TRBV28 and TRBJ2-1, the full variable domain is DVKVTQSSRYLVKRTGEKVFLECVQDMDHENMFWYRQDPGLGLRLIYFSYDVKMKEKGDIPEGYSVSREKKERFSLILESASTNQTSMYLCDSRPTTGLAANYNEQFFGPGTRLTVL.